A single sample gave rise to the 14 T cell receptor beta chains below, sequenced in a study of long-term antiretroviral therapy in people with HIV. The run of the v3.0 immunoSEQ assay was at survey level. Repertoires were generated with immunoSEQ multiplex PCR, while TCRdb's copy carries only in-frame clones and drops some. The sample lists around 19,000 clones, over 75% occurring once. The input for sequencing was unsorted PBMCs, taken just under 2.7 years after starting antiretroviral therapy. All receptors come from a woman between 50 and 59 years old with HIV.

This chain joins TRBV29-1 and TRBJ2-2; D ambiguous. Germline V CDR1 and CDR2: SQVTM, ANQGSEA. Trimming stripped 4 bases from V and 0 bases from J, with 15 bases between. This CDR3 spans 16 amino acids. The CDR3 region is CSVVSWVSANTGELFF. The CDR3 DNA follows: TGCAGCGTTGTATCGTGGGTATCCGCGAACACCGGGGAGCTGTTTTTT.

The rearrangement uses TRBV2 and TRBJ2-7; 8 bases agree with TRBD1. With 6 bases clipped from V and 5 bases from J, the junction kept 18 bases outside the gene matches. The CDR3 is 17 residues long. Germline CDR1 is SNHLY and CDR2 is FYNNEI. CDR3 loop: CASSAWISGTGSDEQYF. CDR3 sequence (DNA): TGTGCCAGCAGCGCGTGGATTTCCGGGACAGGTTCCGACGAGCAGTACTTC.

This clone occurred a few times. J is TRBJ2-1 and V is TRBV7-6, with D uncertain. The CDR3 covers 19 residues. V lost 1 base and J 1 base, leaving 20 bases between the germline ends. From germline, CDR1 is SGHVS and CDR2 FNYEAQ. CDR3 in DNA: TGTGCCAGCAGCTTAGATGGCGGCCGCCCCCAAAGGTCCTACAATGAGCAGTTCTTC. This codes for CASSLDGGRPQRSYNEQFF. The variable domain in full, completed from reference TRBV7-6 and TRBJ2-1, reads GAGVSQSPRYKVTKRGQDVALRCDPISGHVSLYWYRQALGQGPEFLTYFNYEAQQDKSGLPNDRFSAERPEGSISTLTIQRTEQRDSAMYRCASSLDGGRPQRSYNEQFFGPGTRLTVL.

The V call is TRBV6-5, the J call TRBJ1-5; D gene uncertain. The CDR3 runs to 14 residues. V was trimmed by 5 bases and J by 7 bases, leaving 15 bases between them. CDR1 and CDR2 (germline): MNHEY, SVGAGI. CDR3 loop: CASSPTDLGQPQHF. CDR3 bases: TGTGCCAGCAGTCCGACCGATCTAGGGCAGCCCCAGCATTTT.

The chain links TRBV14 to TRBJ1-1; 7 bases align to TRBD1. Germline loops: CDR1 SGHDN, CDR2 FVKESK. Germline trimming cut 4 bases from V and 6 bases from J; bases unmatched to any gene: 8. The CDR3 consists of 14 residues. Here the CDR3 DNA reads TGTGCCAGCAGCCCCCGGGACAGCCTACCTGAAGCTTTCTTT. It translates to CASSPRDSLPEAFF.

The chain carries TRBV4-3 and TRBJ2-2; D possibly corresponds to TRBD1 (5 bases). CDR1 and CDR2 from the germline V gene are LGHNA and YSLEER. CDR3 length: 14 amino acids. Deletions cut 4 bases from V and 1 base from J, with 7 bases between. In DNA, the CDR3 is TGCGCCAGCAGCCTAGGACAGAACACCGGGGAGCTGTTTTTT. Translated, it gives CASSLGQNTGELFF.

This chain connects TRBV9 to TRBJ1-1; D is unresolved. CDR1 SGDLS and CDR2 YYNGEE come from the germline V gene. Trimming took off 4 bases at V and 1 base at J, with 11 bases between the two ends. This CDR3 has 14 residues. The CDR3 sequence is CASSMTKWNTEAFF. In nucleotides, the CDR3 is TGTGCCAGCAGCATGACAAAGTGGAACACTGAAGCTTTCTTT.

This rearrangement joins TRBV2 to TRBJ2-5; 7 bases align to TRBD1. The trim removed 6 bases at V and 4 bases at J, leaving 14 bases unmatched. The CDR3 contains 16 residues. In germline, CDR1 is SNHLY, CDR2 FYNNEI. The CDR3 coding sequence is TGTGCCAGCAGCCCTCAAGTGAGGGGGCGCTTAGAGACCCAGTACTTC. This encodes CASSPQVRGRLETQYF.

The rearrangement joins TRBV5-1 to TRBJ1-2, with D possibly being TRBD1 (6 bases). V lost 0 bases, J lost 8 bases, and 17 bases lay in between. CDR1 and CDR2 from the germline V gene are SGHRS and YFSETQ. The CDR3 is 15 amino acids. The CDR3 bases are TGCGCCAGCAGCTTGGCCGAACAGGGTGAGGACGGCTACACCTTC. It specifies CASSLAEQGEDGYTF.

This rearrangement joins TRBV6-6 to TRBJ2-3; D possibly matches TRBD1 or TRBD2 (5 bases each). CDR1 MNHNY and CDR2 SVGAGI come from the germline V gene (reference sequence). Trimming took 5 bases from V and 6 from J, leaving 21 bases between them. The CDR3 is 16 residues long. CDR3 bases: TGTGCCAGCAGTGCGAAGGGACCCTCGTTCGGGGATACGCAGTATTTT. As protein: CASSAKGPSFGDTQYF.

This rearrangement joins TRBV29-1 to TRBJ2-5; a possible D gene is TRBD2 (5 bases). Trimming took off 4 bases at V and 5 bases at J, with 17 bases between the two ends. Germline V gives CDR1 SQVTM, CDR2 ANQGSEA. This CDR3 has 14 residues. The CDR3 region is CSVGRMVGVETQYF. CDR3 DNA: TGCAGCGTTGGCAGGATGGTCGGGGTGGAGACCCAGTACTTC.

The rearrangement joins TRBV27 to TRBJ2-5; D unresolved. Trimming pared 6 bases from V and 4 bases from J, leaving 12 bases between. CDR1 and CDR2 from the germline V gene are MNHEY and SMNVEV (reference sequence). CDR3 length: 13 residues. As DNA, the CDR3 is TGTGCCAGCAGCTACACTCGTCTAGAGACCCAGTACTTC. Residues: CASSYTRLETQYF.

This chain joins TRBV6-5 and TRBJ2-5; D uncertain. Germline CDR1 and CDR2: MNHEY and SVGAGI. Trimming stripped 0 bases from V and 4 bases from J, with 9 bases between. The CDR3 length is 14 residues. The CDR3 DNA follows: TGTGCCAGCAGTTACTCGACTGTGTCAGAGACCCAGTACTTC. It codes for CASSYSTVSETQYF.

The chain joins TRBV28 to TRBJ1-1; D is unresolved. This CDR3 is built from 11 residues. Trimming stripped 4 bases from V and 4 bases from J, with 4 bases between. Germline V gene lookup returns CDR1 MDHEN and CDR2 SYDVKM. This CDR3 reads CASSYLTEAFF. Here the CDR3 DNA reads TGTGCCAGCAGTTACCTCACTGAAGCTTTCTTT.